Listed below are T cell receptor beta chains from one sample, sequenced in a study of blood T cell repertoires in COVID-19. The repertoire was sequenced with immunoSEQ multiplex PCR; TCRdb's copy has only in-frame clones and lacks some. The repertoire holds 31,000 or so clones, with 80% to 90% as singletons. The sequencing sample was made of peripheral blood. These receptors all stem from a man older than 75 with acute or convalescent COVID-19. Each CDR3 is given with its conserved first and last residue. A D gene is named only where the DNA matches it firmly. Some rows have no size entry. The others give once, few or many, or a class for an expanded clone.

cdr3_aa cdr3_nt j_call v_call d_call clone_size
CASSLLAGDISGANVLTF TGTGCCAGCAGCTTGCTAGCGGGGGATATATCTGGGGCCAACGTCCTGACTTTC TRBJ2-6 TRBV5-8 TRBD2 -
CASSLVPSGEGEQFF TGCGCCAGCAGCTTGGTACCCAGCGGGGAGGGTGAGCAGTTCTTC TRBJ2-1 TRBV5-1 TRBD2 -
CASSLGQYEKLFF TGTGCCAGCAGCTTGGGACAGTATGAAAAACTGTTTTTT TRBJ1-4 TRBV7-9 TRBD1 -
CASSRTQGENTGELFF TGCGCCAGCAGCCGGACACAGGGGGAGAACACCGGGGAGCTGTTTTTT TRBJ2-2 TRBV5-1 TRBD1 -
CAWREEGRADYGYTF TGTGCCTGGAGGGAAGAGGGCCGGGCGGACTATGGCTACACCTTC TRBJ1-2 TRBV30 - -
CAWRRPAGGYGYTF TGTGCCTGGAGGAGACCGGCCGGGGGGTATGGCTACACCTTC TRBJ1-2 TRBV30 - -
CASSRQGASNQPQHF TGCGCCAGCAGCAGACAGGGGGCGAGCAATCAGCCCCAGCATTTT TRBJ1-5 TRBV10-2 TRBD1 -
CASSPGLEADTQYF TGTGCCAGCAGCCCCGGACTAGAGGCAGATACGCAGTATTTT TRBJ2-3 TRBV7-2 TRBD2 once
CASSLRTGDIYTF TGTGCCAGCAGCTTAAGGACAGGGGACATCTACACCTTC TRBJ1-2 TRBV7-3 TRBD1 -
CAWSPGGNSNQPQHF TGTGCCTGGAGCCCTGGGGGGAACAGCAATCAGCCCCAGCATTTT TRBJ1-5 TRBV30 - -
CASSLGAAGGNEKLFF TGCGCCAGCAGCTTGGGGGCGGCCGGCGGGAATGAAAAACTGTTTTTT TRBJ1-4 TRBV5-1 - -
CASSFSAGNTIYF TGTGCCAGCAGTTTCTCGGCTGGAAACACCATATATTTT TRBJ1-3 TRBV27 - -
CAVGQAYEQYF TGTGCCGTGGGGCAGGCCTACGAGCAGTACTTC TRBJ2-7 TRBV19 - -
CASSSWAIRDTGELFF TGCGCCAGCAGCTCCTGGGCGATCAGGGACACCGGGGAGCTGTTTTTT TRBJ2-2 TRBV5-1 - -
CASRGGLGTDTQYF TGTGCCAGCAGGGGAGGCCTTGGCACAGATACGCAGTATTTT TRBJ2-3 TRBV2 - -
CASSPGGMETQYF TGTGCCAGCTCACCAGGGGGGATGGAGACCCAGTACTTC TRBJ2-5 TRBV18 - -
CASKTGLTEAFF TGTGCCAGCAAGACGGGGTTAACTGAAGCTTTCTTT TRBJ1-1 TRBV28 - -
CASSRTQNTEAFF TGTGCCAGCAGTCGGACTCAAAACACTGAAGCTTTCTTT TRBJ1-1 TRBV6-5 - -
CASSLRETGELFF TGTGCCAGCAGCTTACGGGAAACCGGGGAGCTGTTTTTT TRBJ2-2 TRBV7-8 - -
CASRIQGLITDTQYF TGTGCCAGCAGGATACAGGGGCTCATCACAGATACGCAGTATTTT TRBJ2-3 TRBV6-5 TRBD1 -
CASSPALAGSTGELFF TGTGCCAGCTCACCAGCCCTAGCGGGGAGCACCGGGGAGCTGTTTTTT TRBJ2-2 TRBV18 TRBD2 -
CASSPGQGNSPLHF TGTGCCAGTAGTCCAGGACAGGGAAATTCACCCCTCCACTTT TRBJ1-6 TRBV19 TRBD1 once
CASRGLQVNYGYTF TGTGCCAGCAGGGGATTACAGGTTAACTATGGCTACACCTTC TRBJ1-2 TRBV2 - -
CASSLMRGQETQYF TGTGCCAGCAGCTTAATGCGGGGCCAAGAGACCCAGTACTTC TRBJ2-5 TRBV7-3 - -
CASSFTRIYEQYF TGTGCCAGCAGCTTCACTAGGATCTACGAGCAGTACTTC TRBJ2-7 TRBV7-2 - -
CASSQEGRLLVGYTF TGTGCCAGCAGCCAAGAAGGCAGACTCCTAGTGGGCTACACCTTC TRBJ1-2 TRBV3-1/TRBV3-2 - -
CASSLETLLNGYTF TGCGCCAGCAGCTTGGAGACTCTTCTGAATGGCTACACCTTC TRBJ1-2 TRBV5-1 - -
CASSPYLGGGELFF TGTGCCAGCAGTCCCTATCTGGGAGGCGGGGAGCTGTTTTTT TRBJ2-2 TRBV5-6 - -
CASSSRRGEGNTIYF TGTGCCAGCAGCTCAAGACGGGGGGAAGGAAACACCATATATTTT TRBJ1-3 TRBV7-2 - once